The 26 T cell receptor beta chains listed next were all sequenced from one sample in a study of T cells in Graves' hyperthyroidism and ophthalmopathy. There were TCR beta CDR3 regions amplified from RNA transcripts. HTBI primers drove first-round RT-PCR of the TCR CDR3. TCRdb independently ran MiXCR on the multiplex PCR reads; one entry per CDR3 protein. The sample shows roughly 720,000 distinct CDR3 sequences, 17% of them seen only once. The sequenced material came from blood. These receptors came from a man aged 45-65 years with Graves' hyperthyroidism.

This clonotype was found a few times. The V call is TRBV20-1, the J call TRBJ2-7, with TRBD2 matching over 9 bases. This CDR3 region has 18 residues. V dropped 6 bases and J dropped 2; count of bases not matched to a gene: 20. Germline V lookup: CDR1 DFQATT, CDR2 SNEGSKA (reference sequence). Written as DNA, the CDR3 is TGCAGTGCAATATTACAGGGGCCTAGCGGGACTATCACCTACGAGCAGTACTTC. Its protein is CSAILQGPSGTITYEQYF.

The chain recombines TRBV19 with TRBJ1-5; TRBD1 is a possible D gene (5 bases). V was trimmed by 6 bases and J by 4 bases, leaving 13 bases between them. The CDR3 contains 14 residues. Germline CDR1 reads LNHDA; CDR2 reads SQIVND (reference sequence). CDR3 protein: CASRPRGGNQPQHF. CDR3 nucleotides: TGTGCCAGTAGACCCCGCGGGGGAAATCAGCCCCAGCATTTT.

This clonotype has only a few counts. The CDR3 ends on some other residue instead of the conserved phenylalanine or tryptophan, so this is likely a read error. The chain combines TRBV29-1 with TRBJ2-7; D gene ambiguous. CDR1 is SQVTM, CDR2 ANQGSEA, per germline. Between the trimmed V and J ends, which lost 7 bases and 0 bases, there was a span of 13 bases. This CDR3 contains 13 residues. CDR3 sequence: CSAMDRNSYEQYL. CDR3 nucleotide sequence: TGCAGCGCCATGGACCGTAACTCCTACGAGCAGTACCTC.

This clonotype was picked up many times. The CDR3 is CASRKQGLRGYTF. CDR3 in DNA: TGTGCCAGCAGAAAACAGGGGTTGAGAGGCTACACCTTC. The genes are TRBV28 and TRBJ1-2; TRBD1 aligns across 7 bases. This CDR3 is built from 13 residues. Unmatched junction bases numbered 9, after V lost 6 bases and J lost 8 bases. Per germline, CDR1 MDHEN and CDR2 SYDVKM.

The table lists this clonotype with many counts. J is TRBJ1-1 and V is TRBV2; TRBD1 is a possible D gene (5 bases). Germline CDR1 is SNHLY and CDR2 is FYNNEI. CDR3 length equals 14 residues. The V end was cut by 2 bases, the J end by 1 base, with 8 bases between. The CDR3: CASSEWTSNTEAFF. For the CDR3, the DNA is TGTGCCAGCAGTGAATGGACATCGAACACTGAAGCTTTCTTT. Drawing the rest from reference TRBV2 and TRBJ1-1, the complete variable domain is EPEVTQTPSHQVTQMGQEVILRCVPISNHLYFYWYRQILGQKVEFLVSFYNNEISEKSEIFDDQFSVERPDGSNFTLKIRSTKLEDSAMYFCASSEWTSNTEAFFGQGTRLTVV.

The chain couples TRBV5-1 to TRBJ2-3; 11 bases map to TRBD1. The CDR3 covers 15 residues. With V trimmed by 4 bases and J by 4 bases, 5 bases remained unmatched. Per the germline V gene, CDR1 is SGHRS and CDR2 is YFSETQ. As DNA, the CDR3 is TGCGCCAGCAGCGGACAGGGGGCCGCTCCAGATACGCAGTATTTT. This codes for CASSGQGAAPDTQYF.

This clonotype appeared many times. The CDR3 DNA is TGTGCCAGCAGTCCGAGGACAGCGAACACTGAAGCTTTCTTT. Its translation: CASSPRTANTEAFF. The chain has TRBV19 and TRBJ1-1; perhaps TRBD1 as D (6 bases). The germline V gene encodes CDR1 LNHDA and CDR2 SQIVND (reference sequence). This CDR3 is 14 amino acids long. Trimming pared 9 bases from V and 1 base from J, leaving 15 bases between.

This clonotype was picked up many times. The chain uses TRBV11-2 and TRBJ2-1; D call uncertain. CDR1 SGHAT and CDR2 FQNNGV come from the germline V gene. The CDR3 has 12 residues. V shed 1 base and J shed 8 bases, with 6 bases lying between them. The CDR3 here is CASSLVVHEQFF. The CDR3 bases are TGTGCCAGCAGCTTAGTAGTGCATGAGCAGTTCTTC.

This clonotype was picked up many times. The chain has TRBV30 and TRBJ2-5; D unclear. CDR3 length: 12 residues. Trimming took 2 bases from V and 5 from J, leaving 9 bases between them. CDR1 and CDR2 (germline): GTSNPN, SVGIG (reference sequence). The CDR3 spells CAWSPLRETQYF. The CDR3 DNA reads as TGTGCCTGGAGTCCCTTGAGGGAGACCCAGTACTTC.

This clonotype was detected ten times or more. The genes are TRBV20-1 and TRBJ1-1, with D perhaps TRBD1 (6 bases). V gave up 1 base and J gave up 5 bases, with 11 bases separating them. The CDR3 is 13 amino acids. Germline CDR1 is DFQATT and CDR2 is SNEGSKA (reference sequence). The CDR3 DNA is TGCAGTGCTAGAGCGGGGGCGGCTACTGAAGCTTTCTTT. It is translated as CSARAGAATEAFF.

The chain employs TRBV6-1 and TRBJ1-2; D remains unclear. The CDR3 length is 13 residues. The V and J ends lost 11 bases and 8 bases respectively, with 21 bases between them. The germline V gene has CDR1 MNHNS and CDR2 SASEGT. The CDR3 coding sequence is TGTGCCGGCCGGATGACGGGTTCGAGGGGCTACACCTTC. Protein sequence: CAGRMTGSRGYTF.

The chain carries TRBV7-9 and TRBJ2-1; D is ambiguous. Trimming stripped 5 bases from V and 9 bases from J, with 17 bases between. Germline values: CDR1 SEHNR, CDR2 FQNEAQ (reference sequence). CDR3 length: 14 amino acids. This CDR3 reads CASSLKASYSEQFF. CDR3 bases: TGTGCCAGCAGCCTTAAGGCTAGTTATAGTGAGCAGTTCTTC.

This chain connects TRBV27 to TRBJ2-1, with 15 bases aligning to TRBD2. CDR1 and CDR2 (germline): MNHEY, SMNVEV (reference sequence). The CDR3 spans 18 residues. J was trimmed by 2 bases and V by 5 bases; bases with no gene match: 7. The CDR3 loop reads CASSRGLAGGTTYNEQFF. Here the CDR3 DNA reads TGTGCCAGCAGTCGCGGACTAGCGGGAGGGACTACCTACAATGAGCAGTTCTTC.

With respect to this clonotype: Being one base from a much bigger clone, this may be a read error. The V and J genes are TRBV7-9 and TRBJ2-7; 9 bases are shared with TRBD1. In germline, CDR1 is SEHNR, CDR2 FQNEAQ (reference sequence). This CDR3 comprises 13 residues. Germline trimming cut 8 bases from V and 4 bases from J; bases unmatched to any gene: 6. The CDR3 sequence is CASHRGTGYEQYF. The CDR3 DNA is TGTGCCAGCCACCGGGGGACAGGGTACGAGCAGTACTTC.

This clonotype was counted ten times or more. The chain recombines TRBV3-1 with TRBJ1-1, with D unclear. V lost 1 base and J lost 3, with 12 bases in between. Germline V gene lookup returns CDR1 LGHDT and CDR2 YNNKEL (reference sequence). The CDR3 runs to 15 residues. The CDR3, as DNA: TGTGCCAGCAGCCAAGCCAAAGGTTGGGACACTGAAGCTTTCTTT. Encoded protein: CASSQAKGWDTEAFF. Complete variable domain (other parts from reference TRBV3-1 and TRBJ1-1): DTAVSQTPKYLVTQMGNDKSIKCEQNLGHDTMYWYKQDSKKFLKIMFSYNNKELIINETVPNRFSPKSPDKAHLNLHINSLELGDSAVYFCASSQAKGWDTEAFFGQGTRLTVV.

This clonotype was detected many times. V is TRBV28 and J is TRBJ2-1, with 9 bases aligning to TRBD1. Germline-derived CDR1 and CDR2 are MDHEN and SYDVKM. The CDR3 extends over 15 amino acids. Losses at the gene ends were 6 bases for V and 6 bases for J; bases not matched to a gene: 9. The CDR3 DNA reads TGTGCCAGCAGCTCGGCGGGACAGGGTTTCAATGAGCAGTTCTTC. The encoded protein is CASSSAGQGFNEQFF.

This clonotype showed up many times. The chain couples TRBV19 to TRBJ1-1; TRBD1 matches 7 bases. Germline V CDR1 and CDR2: LNHDA, SQIVND (reference sequence). The CDR3 is 13 residues long. The V gene end was trimmed by 6 bases and the J gene end by 3 bases; junction bases not matched to a gene: 4. The CDR3 DNA is TGTGCCAGTAGAACAGGGGTTTACACTGAAGCTTTCTTT. Its protein is CASRTGVYTEAFF.

This chain uses TRBV6-1 with TRBJ2-6, with 7 bases lining up with TRBD1. V was pared by 5 bases and J by 0 bases, with 13 bases of the junction left unmatched. The germline CDR1 and CDR2 sequences are MNHNS and SASEGT. The CDR3 extends over 19 amino acids. The CDR3 loop reads CASSRIGTESRSGANVLTF. The DNA of the CDR3 is TGTGCCAGCAGTCGTATCGGGACAGAATCTCGCTCTGGGGCCAACGTCCTGACTTTC.

This clonotype was observed a handful of times. CDR3 bases: TGTGCCAGCAGTTACTGGACAGGGACTGGGGCCAACGTCCTGACTTTC. Protein: CASSYWTGTGANVLTF. The chain recombines TRBV6-2 or TRBV6-3 with TRBJ2-6; TRBD1 matches 8 bases. Germline CDR1 is MNHEY and CDR2 is SVGEGT. This CDR3 has 16 amino acids. Trimming cost V 1 base and J 2 bases; bases outside gene matches: 1.

V and J are TRBV19 and TRBJ2-7; tentatively, D is TRBD2 (5 bases). V was clipped by 3 bases and J by 3 bases, with 12 bases between them. Germline CDR1 is LNHDA and CDR2 is SQIVND (reference sequence). There are 14 residues in the CDR3. CDR3 DNA sequence: TGTGCCAGTAGTATGGTTGGGGAGCTCTACGAGCAGTACTTC. It translates to CASSMVGELYEQYF.

The chain joins TRBV6-1 to TRBJ2-1, with unresolved D. V lost 5 bases to trimming and J lost 7 bases, with 6 bases between them. This CDR3 spans 11 amino acids. Germline V gene data show CDR1 as MNHNS and CDR2 as SASEGT. In nucleotides, the CDR3 is TGTGCCAGCAGTAGATGGAATGAGCAGTTCTTC. Translation gives CASSRWNEQFF.

This clonotype has more than one count but fewer than ten. The CDR3 nucleotides read TGCGCCAGCAGCCAAGTTGTAGCGGGGGGATACAATGAGCAGTTCTTC. It specifies CASSQVVAGGYNEQFF. The chain has TRBV4-1 and TRBJ2-1; 10 positions agree with TRBD2. V was clipped by 1 base and J by 4 bases; unmatched bases: 4. Germline-derived CDR1 and CDR2 are MGHRA and YSYEKL. The CDR3 runs to 16 residues.

This clonotype was counted ten times or more. This chain connects TRBV28 to TRBJ2-3, with TRBD1 matching over 7 bases. This CDR3 is built from 14 residues. V lost 8 bases, J lost 2 bases, and 7 bases stayed unmatched. Per the germline V gene, CDR1 is MDHEN and CDR2 is SYDVKM. The CDR3 nucleotides are TGTGCCAGCCAACAGGGGATGACCACAGATACGCAGTATTTT. Protein: CASQQGMTTDTQYF.

This clonotype was seen a handful of times. The chain joins TRBV3-1 to TRBJ2-5; 10 nucleotides match TRBD2. The junction had 9 bases not matched to a gene; V was cut back by 0 bases and J by 5 bases. The V gene's germline CDR1 is LGHDT and CDR2 YNNKEL (reference sequence). The CDR3 is 17 residues long. The DNA for the CDR3 is TGTGCCAGCAGCCAAGATGCCAGCGGGAGGGCCGTGGAGACCCAGTACTTC. Protein sequence: CASSQDASGRAVETQYF.

This clonotype was detected many times. CDR3: CASSFDRVSTEAFF. The CDR3 nucleotides read TGTGCCAGCAGTTTTGACAGGGTGAGCACTGAAGCTTTCTTT. The gene calls are TRBV6-5 and TRBJ1-1; TRBD1 aligns across 7 bases. Germline V gene lookup returns CDR1 MNHEY and CDR2 SVGAGI. Trimming cost V 4 bases and J 4 bases; bases outside gene matches: 6. The CDR3 loop spans 14 amino acids.

This clonotype has a handful of counts. The chain recombines TRBV19 with TRBJ2-1, with D perhaps being TRBD1 or TRBD2 (5 bases each). V lost 2 bases to trimming and J lost 7 bases, with 15 bases between them. This CDR3 region has 15 residues. Germline V CDR1 and CDR2: LNHDA, SQIVND (reference sequence). CDR3 residues: CASSILGESRNEQFF. The CDR3, as DNA: TGTGCCAGTAGTATACTGGGGGAGAGTCGGAATGAGCAGTTCTTC.